This record looks at one TCR beta chain sequence and its context. Its antigen is still unknown. The sample belongs to a study of identical twins. Study outcomes and limitations: Modeled out-of-frame TCR alpha sharing in monozygotic twins fell below observed levels. High-abundance cord blood beta clonotypes had fewer insertions; memory repertoires showed none.

V was pared by 4 bases and J by 5 bases, with 20 bases between. The CDR3 loop spans 17 amino acids. The V gene's germline CDR1 is SGHDN and CDR2 FVKESK. In every case, the donor was a healthy Caucasian. cDNA molecules carried unique molecular identifiers, and template switching added a universal primer site. Each CDR3 protein is one row after TCRdb ran MiXCR on the 5' RACE reads. The table has 240,000 or so distinct CDR3 sequences, over 9.5% seen once; the top ten hold approximately 9.1%. The sequenced sample consisted of memory T cells sorted from blood. This sequence originates from a man aged 50 to 59 in good health. V and J are TRBV14 and TRBJ2-2; weak D call: TRBD1 (6 bases). DNA of the CDR3: TGTGCCAGCAGCCGCATACAGGGAATCGGAAAGACCGGGGAGCTGTTTTTT. This encodes CASSRIQGIGKTGELFF. The full variable domain, with the rest looked up from reference TRBV14 and TRBJ2-2, is EAGVTQFPSHSVIEKGQTVTLRCDPISGHDNLYWYRRVMGKEIKFLLHFVKESKQDESGMPNNRFLAERTGGTYSTLKVQPAELEDSGVYFCASSRIQGIGKTGELFFGEGSRLTVL.